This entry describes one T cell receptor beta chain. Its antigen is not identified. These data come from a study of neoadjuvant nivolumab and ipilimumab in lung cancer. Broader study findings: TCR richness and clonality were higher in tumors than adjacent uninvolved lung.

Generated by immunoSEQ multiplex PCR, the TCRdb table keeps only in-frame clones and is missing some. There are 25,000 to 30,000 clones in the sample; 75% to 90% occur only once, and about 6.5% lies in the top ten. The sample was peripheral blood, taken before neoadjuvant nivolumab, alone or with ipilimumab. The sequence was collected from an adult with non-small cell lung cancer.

DNA of the CDR3: TGTGCCAGCAGAGAATTAGGAGGGAACACCGGGGAGCTGTTTTTT. Residues: CASRELGGNTGELFF. The chain employs TRBV6-1 and TRBJ2-2; tentative D call: TRBD2 (5 bases). Trimming removed 6 bases at V and 1 base at J, with 12 bases between. The CDR3 covers 15 residues. CDR1 and CDR2 (germline): MNHNS, SASEGT.